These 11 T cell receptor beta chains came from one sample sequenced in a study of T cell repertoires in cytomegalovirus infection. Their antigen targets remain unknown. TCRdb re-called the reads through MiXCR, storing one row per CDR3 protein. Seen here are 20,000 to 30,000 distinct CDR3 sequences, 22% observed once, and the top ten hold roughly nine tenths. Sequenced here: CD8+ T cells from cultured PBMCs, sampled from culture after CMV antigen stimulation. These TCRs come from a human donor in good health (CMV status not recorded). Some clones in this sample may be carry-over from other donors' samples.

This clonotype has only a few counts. CDR3 coding DNA: TGTGCCAGCAGCCTCGTTCGGGGGGGCAAAACTTACAATGAGCAGTTCTTC. As protein: CASSLVRGGKTYNEQFF. The rearrangement joins TRBV3-1 to TRBJ2-1, with 8 bases lining up with TRBD2. The V gene end was trimmed by 4 bases and the J gene end by 4 bases; junction bases not matched to a gene: 12. The CDR3 spans 17 residues. Germline-derived CDR1 and CDR2 are LGHDT and YNNKEL (reference sequence).

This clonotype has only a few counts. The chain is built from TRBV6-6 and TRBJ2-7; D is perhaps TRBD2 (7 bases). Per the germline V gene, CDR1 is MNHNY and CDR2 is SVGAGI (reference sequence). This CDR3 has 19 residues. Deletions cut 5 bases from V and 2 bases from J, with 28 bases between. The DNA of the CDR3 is TGTGCCAGCAGTCTTCGCACAGGGAGGGCCTCCGGTAGGACCTACGAGCAGTACTTC. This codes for CASSLRTGRASGRTYEQYF.

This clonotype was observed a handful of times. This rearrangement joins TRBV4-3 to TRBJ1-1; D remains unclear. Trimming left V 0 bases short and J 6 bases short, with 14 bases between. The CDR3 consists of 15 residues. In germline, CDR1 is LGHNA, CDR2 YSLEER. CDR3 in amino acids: CASSQEGFGWAEAFF. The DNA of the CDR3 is TGCGCCAGCAGCCAAGAAGGGTTCGGGTGGGCTGAAGCTTTCTTT.

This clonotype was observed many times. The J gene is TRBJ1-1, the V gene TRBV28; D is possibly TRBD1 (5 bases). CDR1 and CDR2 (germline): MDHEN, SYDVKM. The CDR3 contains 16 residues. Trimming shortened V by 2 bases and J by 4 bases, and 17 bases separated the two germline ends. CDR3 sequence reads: CASSLQSPGRSTEAFF. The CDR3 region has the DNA TGTGCCAGCAGTTTACAGTCTCCAGGGAGGAGCACTGAAGCTTTCTTT. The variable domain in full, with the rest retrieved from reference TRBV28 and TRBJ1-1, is DVKVTQSSRYLVKRTGEKVFLECVQDMDHENMFWYRQDPGLGLRLIYFSYDVKMKEKGDIPEGYSVSREKKERFSLILESASTNQTSMYLCASSLQSPGRSTEAFFGQGTRLTVV.

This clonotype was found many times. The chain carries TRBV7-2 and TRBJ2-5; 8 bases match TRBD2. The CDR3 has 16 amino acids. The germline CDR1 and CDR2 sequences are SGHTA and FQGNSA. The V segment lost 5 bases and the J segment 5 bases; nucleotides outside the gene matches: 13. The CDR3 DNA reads TGTGCCAGCAGCCCGAGATGGCGGGGGGCGACGGAGACCCAGTACTTC. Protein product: CASSPRWRGATETQYF. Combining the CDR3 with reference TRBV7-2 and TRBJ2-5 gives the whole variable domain GAGVSQSPSNKVTEKGKDVELRCDPISGHTALYWYRQSLGQGLEFLIYFQGNSAPDKSGLPSDRFSAERTGGSVSTLTIQRTQQEDSAVYLCASSPRWRGATETQYFGPGTRLLVL.

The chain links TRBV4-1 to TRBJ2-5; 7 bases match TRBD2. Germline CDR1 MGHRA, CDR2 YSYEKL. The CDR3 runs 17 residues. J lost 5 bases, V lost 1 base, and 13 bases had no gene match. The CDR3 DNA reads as TGCGCCAGCAGCCAAGTTTTCCCAGCGGGGCCATCGGAGACCCAGTACTTC. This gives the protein CASSQVFPAGPSETQYF.

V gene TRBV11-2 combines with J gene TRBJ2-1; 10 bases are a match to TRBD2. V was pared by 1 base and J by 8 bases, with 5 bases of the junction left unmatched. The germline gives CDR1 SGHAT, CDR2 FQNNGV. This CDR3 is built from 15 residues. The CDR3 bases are TGTGCCAGCAGCTTAGCTAGCGGGGGCGGGGATGAGCAGTTCTTC. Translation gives CASSLASGGGDEQFF.

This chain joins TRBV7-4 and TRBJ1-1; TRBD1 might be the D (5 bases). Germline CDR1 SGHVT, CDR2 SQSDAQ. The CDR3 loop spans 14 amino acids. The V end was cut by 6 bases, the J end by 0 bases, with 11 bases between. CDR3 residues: CASSYAGMNTEAFF. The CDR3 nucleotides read TGTGCCAGCAGTTACGCAGGGATGAACACTGAAGCTTTCTTT.

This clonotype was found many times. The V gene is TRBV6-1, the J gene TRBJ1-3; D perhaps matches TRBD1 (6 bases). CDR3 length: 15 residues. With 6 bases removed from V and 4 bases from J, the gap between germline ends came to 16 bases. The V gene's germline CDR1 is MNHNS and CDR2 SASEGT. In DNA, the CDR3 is TGTGCCAGCAGAAAGGGGGAGACAAGAGGAAACACCATATATTTT. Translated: CASRKGETRGNTIYF.

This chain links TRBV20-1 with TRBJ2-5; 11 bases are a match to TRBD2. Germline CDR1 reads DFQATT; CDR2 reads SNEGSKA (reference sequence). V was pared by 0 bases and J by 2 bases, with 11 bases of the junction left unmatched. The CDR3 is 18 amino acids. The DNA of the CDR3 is TGCAGTGCTAGAGAGAGAGCTCGACTAGCGGGGACTCAAGAGACCCAGTACTTC. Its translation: CSARERARLAGTQETQYF.

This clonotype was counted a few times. The CDR3 region is CASSQDLTGASYEQYF. CDR3 sequence (DNA): TGCGCCAGCAGCCAAGATTTAACAGGGGCCTCCTACGAGCAGTACTTC. The chain has TRBV4-1 and TRBJ2-7, with 7 bases lining up with TRBD1. This CDR3 spans 16 amino acids. V lost 0 bases and J lost 0; bases outside the gene matches: 5. Germline loops: CDR1 MGHRA, CDR2 YSYEKL.